Shown below are 32 T cell receptor beta chains from a single sample sequenced in a study of shared clonotypes between healthy human individuals. Using immunoSEQ multiplex PCR, the repertoire was profiled, and TCRdb retains in-frame clones only, with some absent. The data contain about 490,000 clones, 60% to 80% of them singletons. Sequences were obtained from PBMCs. These receptor sequences come from a woman aged 40 to 49 in good health. Some clones in this sample may be carry-over from other donors' samples.

The V gene is TRBV9, the J gene TRBJ2-3; 12 bases are a match to TRBD2. The germline gives CDR1 SGDLS, CDR2 YYNGEE. This CDR3 comprises 14 residues. The J segment lost 10 bases and the V segment lost 4 bases, leaving 7 bases of the junction unmatched. The CDR3 spells CASSLTTSGSAQYF. CDR3 in DNA: TGTGCCAGCAGCCTGACGACTAGCGGGAGTGCGCAGTATTTT.

The J gene is TRBJ1-4, the V gene TRBV30, with D maybe TRBD1 (5 bases). Per the germline V gene, CDR1 is GTSNPN and CDR2 is SVGIG (reference sequence). This CDR3 contains 14 residues. The V end was cut by 3 bases, the J end by 7 bases, with 15 bases between. CDR3 residues: CAWSQTAAGEKLFF. CDR3 sequence (DNA): TGTGCCTGGAGCCAGACAGCGGCTGGTGAAAAACTGTTTTTT.

The chain joins TRBV25-1 to TRBJ1-4, with D perhaps TRBD1 (5 bases). Per germline, CDR1 MGHDK and CDR2 SYGVNS. Trimming cost V 1 base and J 6 bases, with 15 bases left between them. The CDR3 sequence is 16 residues long. The CDR3 coding sequence is TGTGCCAGCAGTGAATGGGGACGGGGGGATTATGAAAAACTGTTTTTT. Translation gives CASSEWGRGDYEKLFF.

Ten or more counts support this clone. The J gene is TRBJ2-3, the V gene TRBV5-4, with TRBD2 identical over 12 bases. With V trimmed by 3 bases and J by 4 bases, 6 bases remained unmatched. Germline V gene lookup returns CDR1 SGHNT and CDR2 YYREEE (reference sequence). The CDR3 runs to 16 residues. CDR3 in DNA: TGTGCCAGCAGCTATCGACTAGCGGGAGTGGCAGATACGCAGTATTTT. This codes for CASSYRLAGVADTQYF.

This clone was recorded many times. This rearrangement joins TRBV7-6 to TRBJ1-1; 7 nucleotides align to TRBD1. The CDR3 runs to 17 residues. Germline CDR1 and CDR2: SGHVS and FNYEAQ. The ends lost 0 bases at V and 0 bases at J; junction bases unmatched: 7. The CDR3 spells CASSLAWGGQLNTEAFF. CDR3 DNA sequence: TGTGCCAGCAGCTTAGCGTGGGGGGGACAGTTGAACACTGAAGCTTTCTTT.

The V and J genes are TRBV5-1 and TRBJ2-3; possibly TRBD1 for D (6 bases). Germline V lookup: CDR1 SGHRS, CDR2 YFSETQ. Trimming shortened V by 4 bases and J by 6 bases, and 15 bases separated the two germline ends. The length of the CDR3 is 14 residues. The CDR3 nucleotides read TGCGCCAGCAGCACGGGACAACCCTCGGATACGCAGTATTTT. This encodes CASSTGQPSDTQYF.

The chain couples TRBV2 to TRBJ2-5; D remains ambiguous. Germline V gene sequence: CDR1 SNHLY, CDR2 FYNNEI. V was pared by 6 bases and J by 3 bases, with 5 bases between. The CDR3 sequence is 11 residues long. CDR3 bases: TGTGCCAGCAGAGATGAAGAGACCCAGTACTTC. This sequence encodes CASRDEETQYF. Full variable domain (missing parts from reference TRBV2 and TRBJ2-5): EPEVTQTPSHQVTQMGQEVILRCVPISNHLYFYWYRQILGQKVEFLVSFYNNEISEKSEIFDDQFSVERPDGSNFTLKIRSTKLEDSAMYFCASRDEETQYFGPGTRLLVL.

The chain employs TRBV30 and TRBJ2-5, with a weak D call TRBD1 (5 bases). CDR3 size: 13 residues. Germline CDR1 is GTSNPN and CDR2 is SVGIG (reference sequence). Trimming stripped 0 bases from V and 5 bases from J, with 10 bases between. CDR3 sequence: CAWSVWGRETQYF. The DNA for the CDR3 is TGTGCCTGGAGTGTGTGGGGCCGGGAGACCCAGTACTTC.

J is TRBJ2-1 and V is TRBV4-1, with 8 bases fitting TRBD2. This CDR3 has 18 residues. Germline values: CDR1 MGHRA, CDR2 YSYEKL. The V gene end was trimmed by 1 base and the J gene end by 8 bases; junction bases not matched to a gene: 16. The CDR3 DNA is TGCGCCAGCAGCCAAGTCCCCGGGGGGGAGGGGTTTTATGATGAGCAGTTCTTC. Translation gives CASSQVPGGEGFYDEQFF.

CDR3 DNA sequence: TGTGCCATCAGGGGACAGTACAATCAGCCCCAGCATTTT. Residues: CAIRGQYNQPQHF. This chain uses TRBV10-3 with TRBJ1-5; 7 nucleotides match TRBD1. V lost 6 bases to trimming and J lost 3 bases; unmatched junction nucleotides: 2. Germline assignment: CDR1 ENHRY and CDR2 SYGVKD. The CDR3 loop spans 13 amino acids.

Regarding this clone: A far larger clone is only one base removed, so a read error is likely. The genes are TRBV28 and TRBJ1-5; D is ambiguous. The germline V gene encodes CDR1 MDHEN and CDR2 SYDVKM. The CDR3 is made up of 16 amino acids. V lost 6 bases, J lost 2 bases, and 17 bases lay in between. In nucleotides, the CDR3 is TGTGCCAGCAGCACAAACGCCGCCTTTGGCAATCAGCCCCAGCATTTT. Translation gives CASSTNAAFGNQPQHF.

This clone was counted only a few times. Since a far larger clone is one base different, this is likely a read error. CDR3 region: CASSGRDRVTVNTEAFF. In DNA, the CDR3 is TGTGCCAGCAGTGGTCGGGACAGGGTTACGGTGAACACTGAAGCTTTCTTT. The chain recombines TRBV2 with TRBJ1-1, with 9 bases matching TRBD1. This CDR3 contains 17 residues. With V trimmed by 4 bases and J by 0 bases, 9 bases remained unmatched. Germline values: CDR1 SNHLY, CDR2 FYNNEI. Based on the CDR3 plus reference TRBV2 and TRBJ1-1, the full variable domain is EPEVTQTPSHQVTQMGQEVILRCVPISNHLYFYWYRQILGQKVEFLVSFYNNEISEKSEIFDDQFSVERPDGSNFTLKIRSTKLEDSAMYFCASSGRDRVTVNTEAFFGQGTRLTVV.

The chain carries TRBV7-2 and TRBJ2-6; D is ambiguous. V was clipped by 6 bases and J by 1 base, with 10 bases between them. The CDR3 consists of 15 residues. Germline V lookup: CDR1 SGHTA, CDR2 FQGNSA. The CDR3 sequence: CASRPQLSGANVLTF. The CDR3 coding sequence is TGTGCCAGCAGACCTCAGCTATCTGGGGCCAACGTCCTGACTTTC.

The V and J genes are TRBV7-8 and TRBJ2-3, with 7 nucleotides matching TRBD2. Germline trimming cut 7 bases from V and 2 bases from J; bases unmatched to any gene: 6. Germline CDR1 SGHVS, CDR2 FQNEAQ. CDR3 length: 14 amino acids. The CDR3 sequence is CASTVGTTTDTQYF. The CDR3 DNA sequence: TGTGCCAGCACCGTCGGGACTACCACAGATACGCAGTATTTT.

The CDR3, as DNA: TGCGCCAGCAGCGGCACACCTACCCCGTACTTC. It specifies CASSGTPTPYF. The rearrangement joins TRBV5-1 to TRBJ2-7; D unresolved. Germline-derived CDR1 and CDR2 are SGHRS and YFSETQ. CDR3 length equals 11 residues. Deletions cut 4 bases from V and 12 bases from J, with 14 bases between.

The chain employs TRBV2 and TRBJ1-5, with D perhaps matching TRBD1 (6 bases). Germline V gene lookup returns CDR1 SNHLY and CDR2 FYNNEI. Trimming took off 5 bases at V and 2 bases at J, with 13 bases between the two ends. There are 15 residues in the CDR3. CDR3 protein: CASSTTGTGNQPQHF. The CDR3, as DNA: TGTGCCAGCAGTACCACAGGGACGGGCAATCAGCCCCAGCATTTT.

This chain connects TRBV6-1 to TRBJ1-1; D is unresolved. The length of the CDR3 is 12 residues. The germline V gene has CDR1 MNHNS and CDR2 SASEGT. V was shortened by 6 bases and J by 1 base, with 6 bases between the two germline ends. The CDR3 DNA reads TGTGCCAGCAGGGCCCCGAACACTGAAGCTTTCTTT. It yields the protein CASRAPNTEAFF.

The chain is built from TRBV19 and TRBJ2-2, with 11 bases matching TRBD1. Trimming took 7 bases from V and 6 from J; bases not matched to a gene: 4. CDR3 length: 14 residues. Per germline, CDR1 LNHDA and CDR2 SQIVND (reference sequence). The CDR3, as DNA: TGTGCCAGTACTGGGACAGGGGGTGCCGGGGAGCTGTTTTTT. Translation gives CASTGTGGAGELFF.

The rearrangement links TRBV19 to TRBJ1-1, with 7 bases that match TRBD1. The CDR3 runs 15 residues. CDR1 is LNHDA, CDR2 SQIVND, per germline (reference sequence). V shed 5 bases and J 1 base; nucleotides not matched to a gene: 7. In DNA, the CDR3 is TGTGCCAGTAGTCACAGGGGTAGGACGAACACTGAAGCTTTCTTT. Its protein product is CASSHRGRTNTEAFF.

The V and J genes are TRBV11-3 and TRBJ2-7; TRBD1 might be the D (7 bases). CDR1 is SGHNT and CDR2 is YENEEA in the germline V gene. V lost 5 bases, J lost 4 bases, and 15 bases lay in between. The CDR3 extends over 14 amino acids. As DNA, the CDR3 is TGTGCCAGCAGCCTCGGAGGGGGCTTATACGAGCAGTACTTC. Its translation is CASSLGGGLYEQYF.

This clone was seen once. The rearrangement joins TRBV7-9 to TRBJ2-2; D unclear. This CDR3 has 14 residues. The V end lost 1 base, the J end lost 7 bases, and 10 bases lay between the germline ends. CDR1 is SEHNR, CDR2 FQNEAQ, per germline (reference sequence). The CDR3 here is CASSLVGNGGELFF. The CDR3 nucleotides are TGTGCCAGCAGCTTAGTGGGAAATGGCGGGGAGCTGTTTTTT. The full variable domain, completed using reference TRBV7-9 and TRBJ2-2, is DTGVSQNPRHKITKRGQNVTFRCDPISEHNRLYWYRQTLGQGPEFLTYFQNEAQLEKSRLLSDRFSAERPKGSFSTLEIQRTEQGDSAMYLCASSLVGNGGELFFGEGSRLTVL.

This rearrangement joins TRBV6-6 to TRBJ1-5, with 7 bases that match TRBD1. The CDR3 loop spans 13 amino acids. The germline V gene encodes CDR1 MNHNY and CDR2 SVGAGI (reference sequence). With V trimmed by 5 bases and J by 4 bases, 2 bases remained unmatched. The CDR3 DNA reads as TGTGCCAGCAGTAGACAGGGTAATCAGCCCCAGCATTTT. This codes for CASSRQGNQPQHF.

V and J are TRBV28 and TRBJ2-7; 13 bases line up with TRBD2. CDR3 size: 13 residues. Trimming took 6 bases from V and 10 from J; bases not matched to a gene: 6. Germline V gene data show CDR1 as MDHEN and CDR2 as SYDVKM. In DNA form, the CDR3 reads TGTGCCAGCAGGGGGACTAGCGGGAACGTTCAGTACTTC. As protein: CASRGTSGNVQYF.

This clone was seen a handful of times. The gene calls are TRBV6-5 and TRBJ1-1, with D tentatively TRBD1 (5 bases). CDR3 size: 15 residues. Trimming took off 5 bases at V and 5 bases at J, with 18 bases between the two ends. Germline V CDR1 and CDR2: MNHEY, SVGAGI. CDR3: CASSLNRDGLTEAFF. CDR3 coding DNA: TGTGCCAGCAGTCTTAACCGGGACGGTTTAACTGAAGCTTTCTTT.

CDR3 in DNA: TGTGCCAGCAACGACGCCGCGGTCGCGAGAGTTCCTAATGAAAAACTGTTTTTT. This codes for CASNDAAVARVPNEKLFF. The genes are TRBV2 and TRBJ1-4; no definite D call. The CDR3 loop spans 18 amino acids. The V gene's germline CDR1 is SNHLY and CDR2 FYNNEI. Trimming removed 7 bases at V and 3 bases at J, with 24 bases between.

The gene calls are TRBV5-6 and TRBJ1-2, with TRBD1 as a possible D gene (6 bases). The CDR3 contains 13 residues. Germline V lookup: CDR1 SGHDT, CDR2 YYEEEE. The germline V and J ends were trimmed by 2 bases and 4 bases, with 9 bases remaining between them. The CDR3 reads CASSLDRIYGYTF. The CDR3 DNA reads as TGTGCCAGCAGCTTAGACAGGATCTATGGCTACACCTTC.

The rearrangement links TRBV2 to TRBJ2-2; D gene ambiguous. Trimming removed 3 bases from V and 1 base from J, with 12 bases in between. The CDR3 consists of 16 residues. Germline V gene sequence: CDR1 SNHLY, CDR2 FYNNEI. The CDR3 DNA reads TGTGCCAGCAGTGAGCTCCGACCCAAGAACACCGGGGAGCTGTTTTTT. This encodes CASSELRPKNTGELFF.

This clone has only a few counts. V and J are TRBV28 and TRBJ2-1; possible D gene TRBD1, 6 bases. CDR1 and CDR2 (germline): MDHEN, SYDVKM. The length of the CDR3 is 14 residues. V lost 5 bases, J lost 1 base, and 9 bases lay in between. CDR3 DNA sequence: TGTGCCAGCAGTCGGACAGCGTCCTACAATGAGCAGTTCTTC. This translates into CASSRTASYNEQFF.

CDR3 amino acids: CASTTDTSYEQYF. The CDR3 bases are TGTGCCAGCACAACAGATACCTCCTACGAGCAGTACTTC. The chain links TRBV2 to TRBJ2-7; D is undetermined. Germline V gene data show CDR1 as SNHLY and CDR2 as FYNNEI. This CDR3 spans 13 amino acids. Trimming stripped 7 bases from V and 0 bases from J, with 10 bases between. Variable domain in full (rest from reference TRBV2 and TRBJ2-7): EPEVTQTPSHQVTQMGQEVILRCVPISNHLYFYWYRQILGQKVEFLVSFYNNEISEKSEIFDDQFSVERPDGSNFTLKIRSTKLEDSAMYFCASTTDTSYEQYFGPGTRLTVT.

The chain has TRBV27 and TRBJ2-2; D gene unclear. CDR1 is MNHEY and CDR2 is SMNVEV in the germline V gene (reference sequence). Trimming shortened V by 4 bases and J by 1 base, and 13 bases separated the two germline ends. The CDR3 has 16 residues. The CDR3: CASSSWAGQNTGELFF. The CDR3 region has the DNA TGTGCCAGCAGTTCATGGGCCGGGCAGAACACCGGGGAGCTGTTTTTT.

The chain combines TRBV6-5 with TRBJ1-1; D may be TRBD1 (5 bases). Germline loops: CDR1 MNHEY, CDR2 SVGAGI. V was cut by 0 bases and J by 7 bases, with 12 bases left in between. The CDR3 has 14 amino acids. The CDR3 reads CASSYSRGTGEAFF. The CDR3 coding sequence is TGTGCCAGCAGTTACTCACGGGGGACCGGTGAAGCTTTCTTT.

The chain is built from TRBV2 and TRBJ1-1; unclear D gene. Germline lookup yields CDR1 SNHLY and CDR2 FYNNEI. V lost 6 bases, J lost 7 bases, and 12 bases lay in between. CDR3 length equals 12 residues. CDR3 sequence (DNA): TGTGCCAGCAGACACAGAGATATTGAAGCTTTCTTT. It codes for CASRHRDIEAFF.